Shown below are 8 T cell receptor beta chains from a single sample sequenced in a study of beta chain features in type 1 diabetes. No antigen has been assigned to these receptors. The isolated RNA, all of it, was reverse transcribed, so expressed TCRB transcripts were what got sequenced. Here immunoSEQ multiplex PCR was the method, and the copy in TCRdb shows in-frame clones only, minus some. The profile shows 500,000 to 800,000 clones, roughly 12% of them singletons. Regarding the study as a whole: Shortening of TCRB CDR3s, moderate but significant, appeared in all four CD4+ subsets of Type 1 diabetes patients.

The sequencing input was naive CD4+ T cells from blood. Receptor source: a man aged 30-40 years with type 1 diabetes.

V gene TRBV4-2 combines with J gene TRBJ1-1; D is unresolved. The CDR3 totals 14 residues. V gave up 5 bases and J gave up 0 bases, with 10 bases separating them. CDR1 and CDR2 (germline): LGHNA, YNFKEQ. The CDR3 coding sequence is TGTGCCAGCAGCGAGGTCAGCCTGAACACTGAAGCTTTCTTT. Residues: CASSEVSLNTEAFF.

In this sample, this clone turned up a few times. The chain uses TRBV2 and TRBJ1-1; TRBD1 is a possible D gene (5 bases). Trimming shortened V by 6 bases and J by 6 bases, and 11 bases separated the two germline ends. The CDR3 length is 12 residues. Germline V gene lookup returns CDR1 SNHLY and CDR2 FYNNEI. CDR3 coding DNA: TGTGCCAGCAGGGAGACAGCCTCTGAAGCTTTCTTT. This translates into CASRETASEAFF.

The chain joins TRBV28 to TRBJ2-7, with 7 nucleotides matching TRBD1. This CDR3 has 15 amino acids. Germline CDR1 and CDR2: MDHEN and SYDVKM. V lost 5 bases to trimming and J lost 4 bases; unmatched junction nucleotides: 11. The CDR3 DNA reads as TGTGCCAGCAGTCCCACCGGGACAGCTTCTTACGAGCAGTACTTC. This sequence encodes CASSPTGTASYEQYF.

The rearrangement joins TRBV2 to TRBJ2-3; TRBD1 matches at 10 bases. V was clipped by 6 bases and J by 5 bases; unmatched bases: 14. Germline values: CDR1 SNHLY, CDR2 FYNNEI. The CDR3 has 17 residues. The CDR3 here is CASSLSRDRGTQDTQYF. The CDR3 nucleotides are TGTGCCAGCAGCCTTTCCCGGGACAGGGGAACACAAGATACGCAGTATTTT. Using reference TRBV2 and TRBJ2-3 for the parts outside the CDR3, the full variable domain is EPEVTQTPSHQVTQMGQEVILRCVPISNHLYFYWYRQILGQKVEFLVSFYNNEISEKSEIFDDQFSVERPDGSNFTLKIRSTKLEDSAMYFCASSLSRDRGTQDTQYFGPGTRLTVL.

This chain links TRBV29-1 with TRBJ2-5; D remains ambiguous. The V gene's germline CDR1 is SQVTM and CDR2 ANQGSEA. V was shortened by 4 bases and J by 0 bases, with 9 bases between the two germline ends. The CDR3 totals 13 residues. CDR3 bases: TGCAGCGTTGCCCCCGGGTACCAAGAGACCCAGTACTTC. It translates to CSVAPGYQETQYF. The whole variable domain, remainder taken from reference TRBV29-1 and TRBJ2-5, is SAVISQKPSRDICQRGTSLTIQCQVDSQVTMMFWYRQQPGQSLTLIATANQGSEATYESGFVIDKFPISRPNLTFSTLTVSNMSPEDSSIYLCSVAPGYQETQYFGPGTRLLVL.

The J gene is TRBJ2-1, the V gene TRBV5-4; perhaps TRBD2 as D (6 bases). This CDR3 comprises 16 residues. Germline values: CDR1 SGHNT, CDR2 YYREEE (reference sequence). Trimming took 4 bases from V and 0 from J, leaving 14 bases between them. The CDR3 nucleotides read TGTGCCAGCAGCCCTGGACTAATGAACTCCTACAATGAGCAGTTCTTC. Translation: CASSPGLMNSYNEQFF.

This clone was seen a few times. Other DNA sequences from this sample encode an identical CDR3 as well. J is TRBJ1-5 and V is TRBV5-1, with a weak D call TRBD1 (5 bases). This CDR3 contains 15 residues. Germline loops: CDR1 SGHRS, CDR2 YFSETQ. V was pared by 0 bases and J by 0 bases, with 7 bases between. CDR3 in amino acids: CASSLVGASNQPQHF. The CDR3 DNA follows: TGCGCCAGCAGCTTGGTTGGGGCTAGCAATCAGCCCCAGCATTTT. Full variable domain (outside the CDR3, taken from reference TRBV5-1 and TRBJ1-5): KAGVTQTPRYLIKTRGQQVTLSCSPISGHRSVSWYQQTPGQGLQFLFEYFSETQRNKGNFPGRFSGRQFSNSRSEMNVSTLELGDSALYLCASSLVGASNQPQHFGDGTRLSIL.

The V gene is TRBV7-2, the J gene TRBJ2-1; D gene uncertain. CDR1 and CDR2 (germline): SGHTA, FQGNSA. Trimming removed 1 base at V and 12 bases at J, with 7 bases between. CDR3 size: 11 residues. CDR3 sequence reads: CASSLVDRQFF. CDR3 DNA sequence: TGTGCCAGCAGCTTAGTAGACCGGCAGTTCTTC.